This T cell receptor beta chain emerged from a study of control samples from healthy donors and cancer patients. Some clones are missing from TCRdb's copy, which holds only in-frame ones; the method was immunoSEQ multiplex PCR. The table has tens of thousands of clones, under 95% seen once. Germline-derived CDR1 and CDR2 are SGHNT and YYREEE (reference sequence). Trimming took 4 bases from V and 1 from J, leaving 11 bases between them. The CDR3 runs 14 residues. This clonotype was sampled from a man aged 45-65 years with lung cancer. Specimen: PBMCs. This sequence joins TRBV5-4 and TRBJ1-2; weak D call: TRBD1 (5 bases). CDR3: CASSTGTFNYGYTF. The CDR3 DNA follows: TGTGCCAGCAGCACCGGGACCTTTAACTATGGCTACACCTTC.